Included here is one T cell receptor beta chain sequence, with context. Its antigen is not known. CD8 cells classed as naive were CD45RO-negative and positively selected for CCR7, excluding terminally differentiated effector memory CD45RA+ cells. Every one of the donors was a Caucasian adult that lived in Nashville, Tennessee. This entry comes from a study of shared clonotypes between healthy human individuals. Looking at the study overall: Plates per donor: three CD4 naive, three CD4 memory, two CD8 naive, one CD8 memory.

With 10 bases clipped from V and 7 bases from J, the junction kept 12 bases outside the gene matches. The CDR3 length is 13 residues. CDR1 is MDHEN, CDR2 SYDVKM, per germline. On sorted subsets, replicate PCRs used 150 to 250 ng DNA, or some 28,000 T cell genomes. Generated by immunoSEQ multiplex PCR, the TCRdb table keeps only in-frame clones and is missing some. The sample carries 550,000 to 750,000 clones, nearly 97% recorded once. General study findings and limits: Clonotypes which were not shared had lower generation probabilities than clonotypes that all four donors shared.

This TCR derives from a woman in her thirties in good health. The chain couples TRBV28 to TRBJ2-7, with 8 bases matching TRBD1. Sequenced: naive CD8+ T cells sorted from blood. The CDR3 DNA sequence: TGTGCCACGCGACAGGGGCCTGCCTGGGAGCAGTACTTC. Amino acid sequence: CATRQGPAWEQYF.